The 19 T cell receptor beta chains reported below all come from one sample, sequenced in a study of T cells after somatic rescue of genetic block. Data came from immunoSEQ multiplex PCR; TCRdb stores just in-frame clones and leaves some out. The table has 100,000 to 120,000 clones, around nine tenths seen once. Source material: peripheral blood mononuclear cells (PBMCs). The receptors stem from a woman younger than 35.

The chain links TRBV6-1 to TRBJ1-1; unclear D gene. The CDR3 runs to 14 residues. V gave up 3 bases and J gave up 1 base, with 9 bases separating them. Germline assignment: CDR1 MNHNS and CDR2 SASEGT. This CDR3 reads CASSETMRNTEAFF. CDR3 in DNA: TGTGCCAGCAGTGAGACTATGCGGAACACTGAAGCTTTCTTT.

This clone has a single count. This chain joins TRBV10-3 and TRBJ2-7; TRBD1 agrees at 9 bases. The trim removed 6 bases at V and 5 bases at J, leaving 5 bases unmatched. This CDR3 is 13 amino acids long. The germline V gene has CDR1 ENHRY and CDR2 SYGVKD. For the CDR3, the DNA is TGTGCCATCAGGGGGGACAGGGCGGACGAGCAGTACTTC. Amino acid sequence: CAIRGDRADEQYF.

The V gene is TRBV28, the J gene TRBJ2-5, with D perhaps assigned TRBD1 or TRBD2 (6 bases each). With 5 bases removed from V and 3 bases from J, the gap between germline ends came to 13 bases. CDR1 and CDR2 (germline): MDHEN, SYDVKM. The length of the CDR3 is 14 residues. This CDR3 reads CASSDGGPKETQYF. The CDR3 nucleotides are TGTGCCAGCAGTGACGGGGGCCCTAAAGAGACCCAGTACTTC.

This chain uses TRBV19 with TRBJ2-2; a weak D match, TRBD1 (6 bases). Germline V gene data show CDR1 as LNHDA and CDR2 as SQIVND (reference sequence). Trimming took 8 bases from V and 1 from J, leaving 23 bases between them. The CDR3 loop spans 18 amino acids. The CDR3 nucleotides are TGTGCCAGTTTCGGGCAGGGGACGTTTTTCGTGAACACCGGGGAGCTGTTTTTT. Translating it yields CASFGQGTFFVNTGELFF.

This chain uses TRBV6-5 with TRBJ1-2; D uncertain. V lost 0 bases to trimming and J lost 2 bases, with 4 bases between them. Germline V lookup: CDR1 MNHEY, CDR2 SVGAGI. The CDR3 spans 13 residues. The CDR3 coding sequence is TGTGCCAGCAGTTACTCGGAAAACTATGGCTACACCTTC. Amino acid sequence: CASSYSENYGYTF.

J is TRBJ1-5 and V is TRBV10-1, with a weak D call TRBD1 (6 bases). Trimming took 8 bases from V and 2 from J, leaving 25 bases between them. CDR3 length: 18 amino acids. Germline lookup yields CDR1 WNHNN and CDR2 SYGVQD (reference sequence). CDR3 in amino acids: CASLSPRGRGCGNQPQHF. CDR3 sequence (DNA): TGCGCCAGCCTATCCCCCCGAGGCAGGGGTTGTGGCAATCAGCCCCAGCATTTT.

This clone occurred a few times. J is TRBJ2-2 and V is TRBV7-2; the D gene is possibly TRBD2 (5 bases). V lost 1 base, J lost 2 bases, and 8 bases lay in between. CDR1 is SGHTA, CDR2 FQGNSA, per germline. The CDR3 has 15 residues. The CDR3 coding sequence is TGTGCCAGCAGCTTAGAAGGGAGTAACACCGGGGAGCTGTTTTTT. Translation: CASSLEGSNTGELFF. Full variable domain (remainder filled in from reference TRBV7-2 and TRBJ2-2): GAGVSQSPSNKVTEKGKDVELRCDPISGHTALYWYRQSLGQGLEFLIYFQGNSAPDKSGLPSDRFSAERTGGSVSTLTIQRTQQEDSAVYLCASSLEGSNTGELFFGEGSRLTVL.

The rearrangement uses TRBV23-1 and TRBJ2-7, with D possibly matching TRBD2 (6 bases). TRBV23-1 carries the ORF label, with uncertain function. This CDR3 region has 13 residues. Trimming took 6 bases from V and 6 from J, leaving 15 bases between them. CDR3 residues: CASSPGGRVEQYF. The CDR3 DNA reads as TGCGCCAGCAGCCCCGGGGGTAGGGTCGAGCAGTACTTC.

This sequence joins TRBV30 and TRBJ1-1, with D tentatively TRBD1 (5 bases). The germline CDR1 and CDR2 sequences are GTSNPN and SVGIG (reference sequence). This CDR3 spans 11 amino acids. Trimming stripped 2 bases from V and 5 bases from J, with 6 bases between. Written as DNA, the CDR3 is TGTGCCTGGAGTCGGGGGACTGAAGCTTTCTTT. It translates to CAWSRGTEAFF. The full variable domain, completed using reference TRBV30 and TRBJ1-1, is SQTIHQWPATLVQPVGSPLSLECTVEGTSNPNLYWYRQAAGRGLQLLFYSVGIGQISSEVPQNLSASRPQDRQFILSSKKLLLSDSGFYLCAWSRGTEAFFGQGTRLTVV.

This chain links TRBV7-3 with TRBJ2-7; perhaps TRBD1 as D (5 bases). CDR3 length: 13 amino acids. Trimming removed 1 base from V and 6 bases from J, with 10 bases in between. CDR1 and CDR2 from the germline V gene are SGHTA and FQGTGA. The CDR3 loop is CASSLKGRAEQYF. In nucleotides, the CDR3 is TGTGCCAGCAGCTTAAAGGGCAGGGCCGAGCAGTACTTC.

The chain is built from TRBV11-3 and TRBJ2-6; a weak D match, TRBD2 (7 bases). Per germline, CDR1 SGHNT and CDR2 YENEEA. Deletions cut 4 bases from V and 10 bases from J, with 17 bases between. The CDR3 has 15 residues. CDR3 region: CASSYAGGRGNVLTF. The CDR3 bases are TGTGCCAGCAGCTACGCAGGAGGGAGGGGGAACGTCCTGACTTTC.

This clone was counted between two and nine times. The chain links TRBV10-1 to TRBJ1-2; perhaps TRBD1 as D (6 bases). Per germline, CDR1 WNHNN and CDR2 SYGVQD (reference sequence). The CDR3 covers 11 residues. Deletions cut 3 bases from V and 7 bases from J, with 6 bases between. The CDR3 region is CASSDRGGYTF. CDR3 DNA: TGCGCCAGCAGTGACAGGGGTGGCTACACCTTC.

The chain combines TRBV30 with TRBJ1-6; the D gene is possibly TRBD1 (5 bases). Trimming cost V 3 bases and J 10 bases, with 13 bases left between them. Germline V gives CDR1 GTSNPN, CDR2 SVGIG (reference sequence). This CDR3 contains 13 residues. CDR3 nucleotide sequence: TGTGCCTGGAGCGGGACGGCGAACTCACCCCTCCACTTT. It yields the protein CAWSGTANSPLHF.

CDR3 sequence (DNA): TGCGCCAGCAGCCAAGTTTGGGGCGCGGGTGAAAAACTGTTTTTT. Translation gives CASSQVWGAGEKLFF. The rearrangement links TRBV4-3 to TRBJ1-4; maybe TRBD1 (5 bases). The V end was cut by 1 base, the J end by 7 bases, with 13 bases between. CDR3 length: 15 amino acids. Germline CDR1 reads LGHNA; CDR2 reads YSLEER.

V usage is TRBV5-1 and J usage is TRBJ2-1; D is unresolved. CDR1 SGHRS and CDR2 YFSETQ come from the germline V gene. This CDR3 has 13 amino acids. V was trimmed by 3 bases and J by 6 bases, leaving 10 bases between them. CDR3 region: CASSSLGGNEQFF. In DNA, the CDR3 is TGCGCCAGCAGCTCCCTCGGTGGCAATGAGCAGTTCTTC. Looking up the rest from reference TRBV5-1 and TRBJ2-1 gives the full variable domain: KAGVTQTPRYLIKTRGQQVTLSCSPISGHRSVSWYQQTPGQGLQFLFEYFSETQRNKGNFPGRFSGRQFSNSRSEMNVSTLELGDSALYLCASSSLGGNEQFFGPGTRLTVL.

The J gene is TRBJ2-2, the V gene TRBV9; D gene uncertain. The CDR3 contains 13 residues. The germline V gene has CDR1 SGDLS and CDR2 YYNGEE. Trimming removed 0 bases at V and 7 bases at J, with 7 bases between. This CDR3 reads CASSVDSNGELFF. CDR3 in DNA: TGTGCCAGCAGCGTAGACAGTAACGGGGAGCTGTTTTTT.

The J gene is TRBJ1-2, the V gene TRBV6-1; D not resolved. The V end was cut by 0 bases, the J end by 0 bases, with 17 bases between. Germline V gene lookup returns CDR1 MNHNS and CDR2 SASEGT. The CDR3 sequence is 18 residues long. The CDR3 DNA follows: TGTGCCAGCAGTGAAGCCCGGAGTGGCGCAGGCGCTAACTATGGCTACACCTTC. Its translation is CASSEARSGAGANYGYTF.

V and J are TRBV2 and TRBJ1-2, with D unresolved. This CDR3 is built from 13 residues. Germline V CDR1 and CDR2: SNHLY, FYNNEI. Trimming removed 5 bases from V and 8 bases from J, with 15 bases in between. CDR3 residues: CASSRTQAGGYTF. The DNA of the CDR3 is TGTGCCAGCAGTAGGACCCAGGCGGGGGGCTACACCTTC.

This clone has a single count. The rearrangement joins TRBV4-3 to TRBJ2-2; TRBD2 agrees at 9 bases. CDR3 length: 16 residues. Germline trimming cut 0 bases from V and 6 bases from J; bases unmatched to any gene: 5. Germline V gives CDR1 LGHNA, CDR2 YSLEER. The CDR3, as DNA: TGCGCCAGCAGCCAAGATGGCGGGGGGGCCCCCGGGGAGCTGTTTTTT. It codes for CASSQDGGGAPGELFF.